This TCR beta chain was sequenced for a study of T cell responses to AZD1222 COVID-19 vaccine. The trim removed 1 base at V and 5 bases at J, leaving 4 bases unmatched. This CDR3 spans 15 amino acids. Germline V gives CDR1 LGHNA, CDR2 YNFKEQ. Some clones are missing from TCRdb's copy, which holds only in-frame ones; the method was immunoSEQ multiplex PCR. The sample comprises more than 95,000 clones, roughly 89% of which are singletons, and around 7% rests with the top ten. The sample in question was peripheral blood, obtained on day 0 of AZD1222 vaccination. The TCR was taken from an adult in good health. This rearrangement joins TRBV4-2 to TRBJ1-5; 8 bases agree with TRBD1. The CDR3 DNA reads TGTGCCAGCAGCCAAGCCGACAGGGGACATCAGCCCCAGCATTTT. It codes for CASSQADRGHQPQHF.